This T cell receptor (beta chain) was sequenced during a study of human T cells and chemical hapten exposure. About the research overall: Variation in per-sample TCR yields came mainly from small pooled library volume differences. Study results and caveats: Expanded TCRs grouped into significantly more large CDR3 similarity clusters than controls produced. Because all patients had alopecia, their immune responses might differ from healthy ones.

Time point reported: pre-sensitization, week 0. As to treatment: therapeutic diphenylcyclopropenone sensitization with weekly scalp DPC. TCRdb re-analysed the RACE reads in MiXCR, keeping a single row per CDR3 protein. The sample holds roughly 81,000 distinct CDR3 sequences, 7.5% to 9.5% seen once. The germline V gene has CDR1 MNHNS and CDR2 SASEGT. V shed 1 base and J shed 8 bases, with 8 bases lying between them. CDR3 length: 12 amino acids. On this clonotype: The antigen is unknown.

The sample in question was whole blood, obtained in connection with sensitization to the hapten diphenylcyclopropenone (DPC). J is TRBJ1-2 and V is TRBV6-1; D remains ambiguous. The sequence derives from a man aged 40-50 years with alopecia areata. Some clones in this sample may be carry-over from other donors' samples. CDR3 residues: CASSEEGRGYTF. The CDR3 bases are TGTGCCAGCAGTGAAGAGGGAAGAGGCTACACCTTC.